This T cell receptor (beta chain) was sequenced for a study of regulatory T cells in long-lasting Graves disease. This clonotype was recorded many times. Time point indicated: newly diagnosed GD, antithyroid drugs for less than 3 months. The TCR library was made from RNA extracted from PBMCs. Libraries of TCR beta came from iRepertoire HTBI primers plus Arm-PCR of CDR3 regions. TCRdb recomputed calls from the multiplex PCR reads with MiXCR, one row per CDR3 protein. Seen here are more than 450,000 distinct CDR3 sequences, under 20% observed once, and the top ten hold approximately 12%. Trimming took off 0 bases at V and 5 bases at J, with 13 bases between the two ends. Looked up from germline, CDR1 is MGHRA and CDR2 is YSYEKL. CDR3 length: 15 residues. The sample was also reused in another study, on T cells in Graves' hyperthyroidism and ophthalmopathy. From that report: Patients between 18 and 65 years old had hyperthyroidism, newly diagnosed and lasting under 2 months. An initial round of RT-PCR targeting the TCR CDR3 relied on the HTBI primer set. In the analysis, a 13 V-J model separated ophthalmopathy from stable hyperthyroidism.

The clonotype originates from a man in his forties or fifties with Graves disease. The chain couples TRBV4-1 to TRBJ2-5; D possibly corresponds to TRBD2 (7 bases). The material sequenced was peripheral blood mononuclear cells (PBMCs), taken at new diagnosis, from a patient treated with antithyroid drugs. In DNA form, the CDR3 reads TGCGCCAGCAGCCAAGATGGAGGGGGGGAGGAGACCCAGTACTTC. Translating gives CASSQDGGGEETQYF.